Below are 29 T cell receptor beta chains sequenced from a single sample in a study of cytomegalovirus exposure and HLA in healthy donors. PCR used 60 Vbeta primers and 13 Jbeta primers. Assay: immunoSEQ multiplex PCR; the TCRdb copy retains only in-frame clones and omits some. The table records fewer than 150,000 clones, 60% to 80% of them present only once. The sample taken for sequencing was PBMCs. These TCRs come from a man aged 45-65 years in good health and CMV-seropositive.

The chain employs TRBV30 and TRBJ2-5, with D tentatively TRBD2 (7 bases). The CDR3 is made up of 16 amino acids. Between the trimmed V and J ends, which lost 3 bases and 2 bases, there was a span of 19 bases. Germline V lookup: CDR1 GTSNPN, CDR2 SVGIG (reference sequence). The CDR3 region is CAWSSFRGGQQETQYF. The CDR3 coding sequence is TGTGCCTGGAGCTCCTTTAGGGGGGGTCAACAAGAGACCCAGTACTTC. The whole variable domain, remainder taken from reference TRBV30 and TRBJ2-5, is SQTIHQWPATLVQPVGSPLSLECTVEGTSNPNLYWYRQAAGRGLQLLFYSVGIGQISSEVPQNLSASRPQDRQFILSSKKLLLSDSGFYLCAWSSFRGGQQETQYFGPGTRLLVL.

This clone was seen only a few times. The chain has TRBV27 and TRBJ2-2, with TRBD2 matching 12 bases. The CDR3 contains 19 residues. V trimming: 0 bases; J trimming: 1 base; junction bases outside the gene matches: 6. Germline CDR1 reads MNHEY; CDR2 reads SMNVEV (reference sequence). CDR3 sequence reads: CASSLSSPGLAGNTGELFF. CDR3 DNA: TGTGCCAGCAGTTTATCCTCGCCGGGACTAGCGGGGAACACCGGGGAGCTGTTTTTT.

This rearrangement joins TRBV28 to TRBJ2-1; 12 nucleotides match TRBD2. V gave up 8 bases and J gave up 0 bases; unmatched junction bases: 17. Germline CDR1 reads MDHEN; CDR2 reads SYDVKM. This CDR3 is 20 amino acids long. This CDR3 reads CASAPPGLAGITTSYNEQFF. The CDR3 DNA sequence: TGTGCCAGCGCCCCTCCTGGACTAGCGGGGATAACTACCTCCTACAATGAGCAGTTCTTC.

The gene calls are TRBV5-1 and TRBJ2-1; TRBD1 might be the D (6 bases). Germline V gene data show CDR1 as SGHRS and CDR2 as YFSETQ. The CDR3 contains 16 residues. Trimming shortened V by 3 bases and J by 3 bases, and 16 bases separated the two germline ends. The CDR3 nucleotides read TGCGCCAGCAGCTACTTACCGGGACACAACTACAATGAGCAGTTCTTC. Protein product: CASSYLPGHNYNEQFF.

V gene TRBV6-1 combines with J gene TRBJ2-7; 10 bases match TRBD1. The CDR3 loop spans 14 amino acids. Germline V CDR1 and CDR2: MNHNS, SASEGT. V shed 5 bases and J 3 bases; nucleotides not matched to a gene: 4. CDR3 amino acids: CASSHRDRGYEQYF. The CDR3 coding sequence is TGTGCCAGCAGTCACCGGGACAGGGGCTACGAGCAGTACTTC.

The rearrangement links TRBV4-2 to TRBJ1-1; TRBD1 agrees at 9 bases. Germline assignment: CDR1 LGHNA and CDR2 YNFKEQ. This CDR3 is built from 17 residues. Trimming at V came to 3 bases and at J to 2 bases, leaving 10 bases not matched to a gene. The CDR3 region has the DNA TGTGCCAGCAGCCATGAACCGGACAGGGGAGCAAACACTGAAGCTTTCTTT. It encodes CASSHEPDRGANTEAFF.

The chain employs TRBV7-2 and TRBJ2-7; unclear D gene. Germline V gives CDR1 SGHTA, CDR2 FQGNSA. CDR3 length equals 12 residues. Trimming cost V 5 bases and J 5 bases, with 10 bases left between them. CDR3 sequence: CASSLRLDEQYF. CDR3 bases: TGTGCCAGCAGCCTCAGATTGGACGAGCAGTACTTC.

The chain has TRBV5-5 and TRBJ2-7; D not certain. V gave up 4 bases and J gave up 2 bases, with 13 bases separating them. The V gene's germline CDR1 is SGHKS and CDR2 YYEKEE (reference sequence). This CDR3 has 14 amino acids. The CDR3 protein is CASSAIVAPYEQYF. The CDR3, as DNA: TGTGCCAGCAGCGCCATTGTGGCCCCCTACGAGCAGTACTTC. Based on the CDR3 plus reference TRBV5-5 and TRBJ2-7, the full variable domain is DAGVTQSPTHLIKTRGQQVTLRCSPISGHKSVSWYQQVLGQGPQFIFQYYEKEERGRGNFPDRFSARQFPNYSSELNVNALLLGDSALYLCASSAIVAPYEQYFGPGTRLTVT.

The rearrangement joins TRBV7-9 to TRBJ1-4; a possible D gene is TRBD1 (5 bases). CDR3 length: 14 amino acids. V dropped 1 base and J dropped 6 bases, with 9 bases sitting between them. The germline CDR1 and CDR2 sequences are SEHNR and FQNEAQ (reference sequence). CDR3 region: CASSLETAHEKLFF. CDR3 in DNA: TGTGCCAGCAGCTTAGAGACAGCACATGAAAAACTGTTTTTT.

The V and J genes are TRBV28 and TRBJ1-2; D is unresolved. There are 14 residues in the CDR3. CDR1 is MDHEN, CDR2 SYDVKM, per germline. V lost 2 bases, J lost 4 bases, and 11 bases lay in between. Here the CDR3 reads CASSLTRLGYGYTF. DNA of the CDR3: TGTGCCAGCAGTTTAACGCGTCTCGGCTATGGCTACACCTTC.

The gene calls are TRBV25-1 and TRBJ2-5; tentative D call: TRBD2 (5 bases). Trimming took 4 bases from V and 4 from J, leaving 16 bases between them. The CDR3 consists of 15 residues. Germline V gene data show CDR1 as MGHDK and CDR2 as SYGVNS. The chain's CDR3 is CASSGATRWAETQYF. The CDR3 nucleotides read TGTGCCAGCAGTGGGGCCACTAGATGGGCAGAGACCCAGTACTTC. The full variable domain, rest sourced from reference TRBV25-1 and TRBJ2-5, is EADIYQTPRYLVIGTGKKITLECSQTMGHDKMYWYQQDPGMELHLIHYSYGVNSTEKGDLSSESTVSRIRTEHFPLTLESARPSHTSQYLCASSGATRWAETQYFGPGTRLLVL.

V and J are TRBV7-9 and TRBJ2-5, with a tentative D call TRBD1 (7 bases). V lost 3 bases and J lost 2, with 19 bases in between. CDR3 size: 17 residues. Per the germline V gene, CDR1 is SEHNR and CDR2 is FQNEAQ (reference sequence). CDR3 sequence reads: CASSLGSGGTVQETQYF. As DNA, the CDR3 is TGTGCCAGCAGCTTGGGCAGTGGAGGGACAGTACAAGAGACCCAGTACTTC.

This chain connects TRBV6-6 to TRBJ2-1; 11 bases are a match to TRBD2. Trimming removed 11 bases from V and 5 bases from J; junction bases left unmatched: 8. The germline CDR1 and CDR2 sequences are MNHNY and SVGAGI (reference sequence). The length of the CDR3 is 14 residues. CDR3 sequence: CAVKTSGEDNEQFF. CDR3 in DNA: TGTGCCGTCAAGACTAGCGGGGAAGACAATGAGCAGTTCTTC.

V and J are TRBV6-5 and TRBJ1-6; TRBD1 is a possible D gene (5 bases). Germline CDR1 MNHEY, CDR2 SVGAGI. This CDR3 is 14 amino acids long. V gave up 8 bases and J gave up 3 bases, with 11 bases separating them. The CDR3 region has the DNA TGTGCCAGCCGCCCGGGGGACTATAATTCACCCCTCCACTTT. The encoded protein is CASRPGDYNSPLHF.

This rearrangement joins TRBV5-8 to TRBJ1-5, with D unresolved. This CDR3 spans 15 amino acids. Trimming took 5 bases from V and 4 from J, leaving 16 bases between them. Germline assignment: CDR1 SGHTS and CDR2 YDEGEE. The CDR3 coding sequence is TGTGCCAGCAGTACCCGGGTCCCCCGGAATCAGCCCCAGCATTTT. This translates into CASSTRVPRNQPQHF.

In its sample, this clone was seen once. The chain carries TRBV4-1 and TRBJ1-2; TRBD1 matches at 9 bases. This CDR3 has 18 residues. V lost 3 bases, J lost 5 bases, and 16 bases stayed unmatched. CDR1 MGHRA and CDR2 YSYEKL come from the germline V gene. DNA of the CDR3: TGCGCCAGCAGCCACGGGCGTGGGACAGGGCGTGAAGCTTATGGCTACACCTTC. It encodes CASSHGRGTGREAYGYTF.

The chain recombines TRBV5-4 with TRBJ2-3, with 15 nucleotides matching TRBD2. The CDR3 spans 19 residues. V was clipped by 0 bases and J by 1 base; unmatched bases: 6. CDR1 SGHNT and CDR2 YYREEE come from the germline V gene (reference sequence). The CDR3 sequence is CASSLVRTSGGDGTDTQYF. In DNA, the CDR3 is TGTGCCAGCAGCTTGGTACGGACTAGCGGGGGGGATGGCACAGATACGCAGTATTTT.

This rearrangement joins TRBV5-1 to TRBJ2-1; 8 bases are shared with TRBD1. Trimming took 4 bases from V and 1 from J; bases not matched to a gene: 7. This CDR3 is built from 16 residues. CDR1 is SGHRS and CDR2 is YFSETQ in the germline V gene. Here the CDR3 DNA reads TGCGCCAGCAGCCTGGCCCAGGGGGCGTCCTACAATGAGCAGTTCTTC. The encoded protein is CASSLAQGASYNEQFF.

V usage is TRBV5-4 and J usage is TRBJ2-5; TRBD1 matches at 7 bases. Germline CDR1 and CDR2: SGHNT and YYREEE (reference sequence). V shed 5 bases, J shed 4 bases, and the junction held 8 bases outside the gene matches. CDR3 length: 14 amino acids. The CDR3 protein is CASSSRGQGETQYF. CDR3 nucleotide sequence: TGTGCCAGCAGTTCTAGGGGGCAAGGAGAGACCCAGTACTTC.

The chain combines TRBV28 with TRBJ2-6; D unresolved. V lost 6 bases and J 1 base, leaving 7 bases between the germline ends. The germline V gene has CDR1 MDHEN and CDR2 SYDVKM. This CDR3 comprises 14 residues. The CDR3: CASRLRSGANVLTF. The CDR3 DNA reads TGTGCCAGCAGGCTCAGGTCTGGGGCCAACGTCCTGACTTTC. The full variable domain, in which reference TRBV28 and TRBJ2-6 provide the parts outside the CDR3, is DVKVTQSSRYLVKRTGEKVFLECVQDMDHENMFWYRQDPGLGLRLIYFSYDVKMKEKGDIPEGYSVSREKKERFSLILESASTNQTSMYLCASRLRSGANVLTFGAGSRLTVL.

The chain combines TRBV9 with TRBJ1-2, with D unclear. The CDR3 totals 14 residues. Germline V gene lookup returns CDR1 SGDLS and CDR2 YYNGEE. The V end was cut by 1 base, the J end by 1 base, with 8 bases between. The CDR3 protein is CASSVLASNYGYTF. CDR3 coding DNA: TGTGCCAGCAGCGTATTAGCCAGTAACTATGGCTACACCTTC.

V gene TRBV10-3 combines with J gene TRBJ1-2; the match to TRBD1 covers 12 bases. Germline V gives CDR1 ENHRY, CDR2 SYGVKD. The CDR3 runs 13 residues. The V and J ends lost 9 bases and 8 bases, in that order; junction bases with no gene match: 7. The CDR3 nucleotides are TGTGCCATAACACTGGGGACAGGGGGCGGCTACACCTTC. It specifies CAITLGTGGGYTF.

With regard to this clone: The junction shows a germline mismatch at one end, possibly a read error. V is TRBV30 and J is TRBJ2-1; maybe TRBD1 (5 bases). The germline CDR1 and CDR2 sequences are GTSNPN and SVGIG (reference sequence). The CDR3 has 12 amino acids. CDR3 in amino acids: CAWSRQYNEQLF. DNA of the CDR3: TGTGCCTGGAGTCGACAGTACAATGAGCAGCTCTTC.

This clone was found once. This sequence joins TRBV2 and TRBJ1-3; D is uncertain. V lost 7 bases, J lost 2 bases, and 15 bases lay in between. CDR1 is SNHLY, CDR2 FYNNEI, per germline. The CDR3 extends over 15 amino acids. In DNA form, the CDR3 reads TGTGCCAGCACCCGGCTTCCTGGGCCTGGAAACACCATATATTTT. Protein: CASTRLPGPGNTIYF.

This clone was picked up one time. The genes are TRBV4-3 and TRBJ1-2; D gene unclear. V lost 3 bases and J 2 bases, leaving 16 bases between the germline ends. This CDR3 contains 16 residues. Germline V gives CDR1 LGHNA, CDR2 YSLEER. The CDR3 loop is CASSHREVLTNYGYTF. CDR3 sequence (DNA): TGCGCCAGCAGCCACCGGGAGGTCCTTACAAACTATGGCTACACCTTC.

V usage is TRBV6-5 and J usage is TRBJ2-3, with TRBD2 as a possible D gene (6 bases). CDR1 is MNHEY, CDR2 SVGAGI, per germline. The CDR3 has 15 amino acids. The V end lost 8 bases, the J end lost 2 bases, and 17 bases lay between the germline ends. CDR3 region: CASWGRTRTTDTQYF. In DNA, the CDR3 is TGTGCCAGCTGGGGGAGGACACGGACCACAGATACGCAGTATTTT.

This clone was counted a few times. This rearrangement joins TRBV12-5 to TRBJ1-1; 8 bases match TRBD1. Per the germline V gene, CDR1 is LGHNT and CDR2 is FRNRAP. The CDR3 contains 14 residues. Unmatched junction bases numbered 3, after V lost 1 base and J lost 5 bases. This chain's CDR3 is CASGLGQGLTEAFF. CDR3 DNA sequence: TGTGCTAGTGGTTTGGGACAGGGGTTAACTGAAGCTTTCTTT.

The V gene is TRBV19, the J gene TRBJ1-1; D call uncertain. With 8 bases removed from V and 0 bases from J, the gap between germline ends came to 13 bases. The CDR3 length is 14 residues. Germline V CDR1 and CDR2: LNHDA, SQIVND (reference sequence). The CDR3 here is CASHRGPMNTEAFF. CDR3 DNA: TGTGCCAGTCACAGAGGGCCTATGAACACTGAAGCTTTCTTT. Combining the CDR3 with reference TRBV19 and TRBJ1-1 gives the whole variable domain DGGITQSPKYLFRKEGQNVTLSCEQNLNHDAMYWYRQDPGQGLRLIYYSQIVNDFQKGDIAEGYSVSREKKESFPLTVTSAQKNPTAFYLCASHRGPMNTEAFFGQGTRLTVV.

V is TRBV28 and J is TRBJ2-5, with TRBD2 matching over 11 bases. The CDR3 length is 15 residues. Trimming removed 4 bases from V and 7 bases from J; junction bases left unmatched: 8. Germline CDR1 is MDHEN and CDR2 is SYDVKM. The CDR3 loop is CASSSLAGGSPTQYF. The CDR3 nucleotides are TGTGCCAGCAGTTCTTTAGCGGGAGGGTCCCCGACCCAGTACTTC.